The T cell receptor beta chain described here comes from a study of CD8+ T cells in alopecia areata. Findings and caveats of the study: Clonality was higher in lesional than normal scalp, especially in alopecia totalis/universalis. Shared TCR sequences were less clear between patients than in mice, possibly partly from HLA diversity. Scalp specimens additionally yield sequences from normal skin's resident alphabeta T cells.

TCR sequencing used cDNA made by reverse transcription of extracted RNA. Profiling relied on immunoSEQ multiplex PCR, and the TCRdb table lists in-frame clones only, not all of them. The profile shows about 200,000 clones, 45% to 70% of them singletons. Sorting from PBMCs produced CD4+ and CD8+ T cells. This clone has only a few counts. Its matching antigen is unknown. The receptor's source is a human donor in good health. Sequencing used CD8+ T cells sorted from blood.

This CDR3 is CASSWTGGTSTDTQYF. In DNA form, the CDR3 reads TGTGCCAGCAGCTGGACTGGGGGGACTAGCACAGATACGCAGTATTTT. This chain joins TRBV5-6 and TRBJ2-3, with D maybe TRBD2 (6 bases). The length of the CDR3 is 16 residues. V dropped 3 bases and J dropped 0 bases, with 14 bases sitting between them. Germline V gives CDR1 SGHDT, CDR2 YYEEEE. Full variable domain (outside the CDR3, taken from reference TRBV5-6 and TRBJ2-3): DAGVTQSPTHLIKTRGQQVTLRCSPKSGHDTVSWYQQALGQGPQFIFQYYEEEERQRGNFPDRFSGHQFPNYSSELNVNALLLGDSALYLCASSWTGGTSTDTQYFGPGTRLTVL.